This T cell receptor (beta chain) was found in a study of blood T cell repertoires in COVID-19 (dated by TCRdb to about 2020). With regard to the full study: Samples from collaborators originated in the United States, Italy and Spain and spanned both the acute and convalescent phases of COVID-19. Deeply sampled blood TCRbeta repertoires from subjects exposed to, actively infected with, or recovered from COVID-19 were included in the dataset. HLA class I and class II types, where available, came from metadata supplied by the sample provider rather than from assay-based typing. The sample metadata nearly always contained a de-identified subject ID, COVID-19 status, age in years and sex. The material from the prospective study consisted of cDNA or gDNA derived from T cells, B-cell-depleted T cells, or PBMCs. The repertoires were released in a freely available public database meant as a resource for research on the immune response to SARS-CoV-2. The samples were drawn from two sources: the first 160 participants of the ongoing ImmuneRACE study, and 1,200 or so subjects contributed by 6 global collaborators.

TCRbeta CDR3 regions were amplified from genomic DNA using the immunoSEQ Assay, a bias-controlled multiplex PCR. The paper's processing steps were these. The number of nucleated cells in each sample was estimated from the amplification of reference gene primers within the assay. To quantify the absolute abundance of each unique TCRbeta CDR3 rearrangement, sequence reads were collapsed and filtered. For each sample, productive Simpson clonality was calculated as the square root of Simpson's diversity index over productive rearrangements. TCRdb obtained this table from immuneACCESS and retained in-frame rearrangements with V and J assigned. These tables miss some clones; where compared with another copy, unresolved V genes account for less than half of the shortfall, and the remainder is unexplained. V, J and clone size are taken as reported in that table, and D and trimming were inferred from the DNA itself. In this sample the table shows about 190,000 clones, around 79% of which occur a single time. The ten largest account for around 12% of the sample.

As concerns this clone: This receptor's antigen is unknown. Base qualities are not recorded, but no much larger clone differs from it by a single base.

Points the paper makes about the study in general: How much clinical and demographic metadata was included differed by source and by participant, and the metadata was provided uncurated.

Via the germline V gene, CDR1 is SNHLY and CDR2 FYNNEI. V is trimmed back by 6 bases and J by 7 bases, and the junction contains 8 bases that no gene match accounts for. The CDR3 has 14 amino acids, counting the end cysteine and phenylalanine. Only the CDR3 part of the read is kept: 42 bases, read in frame from the first base. Whole blood was collected in K2EDTA tubes by collaborating institutions according to the institutions' own protocols. Collaborator samples were shipped for TCRbeta analysis as frozen whole blood, isolated PBMCs, or DNA extracted from either sample type. Material for sequencing was peripheral blood. The sequence is built from TRBV2 and TRBJ1-5; a stretch of 8 junction bases matches TRBD1. The TCR comes from a woman aged 45-65 years with acute or convalescent COVID-19. The DNA sequence is given as TGTGCCAGCAGCGACCAGGGGGCTCGGCAGCCCCAGCATTTT. This codes for CASSDQGARQPQHF.